The rows below give T cell receptor beta chains drawn from one sample of a study of blood T cell repertoires in COVID-19. The assay was immunoSEQ multiplex PCR, and TCRdb's table has in-frame clones only and misses some. The sample has roughly 190,000 clones; 86% are singletons. The source material was peripheral blood. The origin of the receptors is a woman older than 75 in a cohort sampled during active or convalescent COVID-19. Each CDR3 is given with its conserved first and last residue.

J gene,V gene,CDR3 protein
TRBJ2-1,TRBV4-1,CASSQVLGLAGVGEQFF
TRBJ2-1,TRBV11-3,CASSFFPTGIEQFF
TRBJ2-1,TRBV7-2,CASSLGRGGYNEQFF
TRBJ2-1,TRBV29-1,CSVDGTSGLYNEQFF
TRBJ1-6,TRBV4-3,CASSHRTVDSPLHF
TRBJ2-1,TRBV24-1,CATSDLLADNEQFF
TRBJ2-1,TRBV15,CATSRGELPDDRFF
TRBJ1-4,TRBV5-1,CASSLDSTNEKLFF
TRBJ1-2,TRBV25-1,CASSDTTYNGYTF
TRBJ1-6,TRBV6-5,CASSRGSNSPLHF
TRBJ1-6,TRBV27,CASSGPAGGNSYNSPLHF
TRBJ2-5,TRBV5-1,CASSLPSGYQETQYF
TRBJ2-6,TRBV7-9,CASSLASGIYSGANVLTF
TRBJ2-1,TRBV18,CASSPRGTGGNEQFF
TRBJ2-5,TRBV5-4,CASSPPSGRSQETQYF
TRBJ2-1,TRBV25-1,CASSGTWAGGNEQFF
TRBJ1-1,TRBV7-2,CATQGGNTEAFF
TRBJ2-3,TRBV5-1,CASSRTSGNTDTQYF
TRBJ1-1,TRBV4-1,CASSQVGQGKSTEAFF
TRBJ2-1,TRBV7-8,CASSLRQRPSGRPQFF
TRBJ1-2,TRBV30,CAWSYAREYGYTF
TRBJ1-5,TRBV28,CASSRDRGRQPQHF
TRBJ1-1,TRBV5-1,CASSPTLANTEAFF
TRBJ1-1,TRBV11-2,CASVLTGKSTEAFF
TRBJ1-2,TRBV5-1,CASSHGQGNYGYTF
TRBJ2-4,TRBV6-2/TRBV6-3,CASSPQVWGGGIDIQYF
TRBJ1-2,TRBV12-3/TRBV12-4,CASSFGRGFGYTF
TRBJ1-2,TRBV6-6,CASSQATGNPDHGYTF
TRBJ2-3,TRBV6-2/TRBV6-3,CASSFRLAPTDTQYF
TRBJ2-7,TRBV29-1,CSVGGTGTYEQYF
TRBJ1-2,TRBV28,CASHSQGLGGYTF
TRBJ1-1,TRBV6-5,CASSLSRVTEAFF
TRBJ2-1,TRBV10-2,CASSTSGSGNEQFF
TRBJ2-3,TRBV5-1,CASSLALAGEFTDTQYF
TRBJ1-5,TRBV14,CASSQNRGGPQHF
TRBJ1-4,TRBV27,CASSNTGGFGKLFF
TRBJ2-1,TRBV9,CASSSHQTSGRSYNEQFF
TRBJ2-5,TRBV7-7,CASSPSSGTSGETQYF
TRBJ1-5,TRBV24-1,CATRHLGRTAWGDNQPQHF
TRBJ1-2,TRBV5-4,CASSLKGTPAGYGYTF
TRBJ1-2,TRBV3-1/TRBV3-2,CASSHHREDGYTF